The entry that follows covers one T cell receptor (beta chain) sequence. Its antigen remains unidentified. This CDR3 has 15 residues. Trimming shortened V by 6 bases and J by 6 bases, and 19 bases separated the two germline ends. The germline V gene encodes CDR1 SEHNR and CDR2 FQNEAQ (reference sequence). MiXCR, applied by TCRdb to the reads, yields one record per CDR3 protein. The sample lists about 490,000 distinct CDR3 sequences, about 26% seen once, with approximately 13% in the top ten. This sample stems from a study of T cell repertoires in cytomegalovirus infection. Whole-study results and caveats: Predominance within the ex vivo response was attributable to HLA-C-restricted CMV-specific TCR beta clonotypes.

The rearrangement joins TRBV7-9 to TRBJ2-3; D possibly uses TRBD1 or TRBD2 (6 bases each). Sequencing was performed on PBMCs. The receptor comes from a human donor in good health (CMV status not recorded). Some clones in this sample may be carry-over from other donors' samples. In DNA, the CDR3 is TGTGCCAGCAGTTCTGAGACTAGTAGGGGGGATACGCAGTATTTT. Its translation: CASSSETSRGDTQYF.